Each of the 29 T cell receptor beta chains below was sequenced from the same sample in a study of T cell responses to AZD1222 COVID-19 vaccine. Produced via immunoSEQ multiplex PCR; TCRdb's table is partial and in-frame only. The table lists about 170,000 clones, approximately 90% of them singletons. The input for sequencing was peripheral blood, taken 28 days after the second AZD1222 dose. The receptors here all came from an adult who received the AZD1222 COVID-19 vaccine.

V usage is TRBV15 and J usage is TRBJ1-6; D may be TRBD1 (5 bases). Looked up from germline, CDR1 is LNHNV and CDR2 is YYDKDF (reference sequence). Trimming took 1 base from V and 4 from J, leaving 8 bases between them. The CDR3 loop spans 15 amino acids. CDR3 protein: CATSRAGGYNSPLHF. For the CDR3, the DNA is TGTGCCACCAGCAGAGCCGGGGGTTATAATTCACCCCTCCACTTT.

In its sample, this clone was seen a few times. This rearrangement joins TRBV5-4 to TRBJ2-2; D gene uncertain. CDR3 length equals 15 residues. Trimming took 0 bases from V and 5 from J, leaving 11 bases between them. Germline CDR1 reads SGHNT; CDR2 reads YYREEE (reference sequence). In DNA form, the CDR3 reads TGTGCCAGCAGCTTGGTACTGGGATCGACCGGGGAGCTGTTTTTT. Translated: CASSLVLGSTGELFF.

Turning to this clone: The germline gene is not matched at one end of the junction; a read error may be the cause. The V and J genes are TRBV3-1 (or the pseudogene TRBV3-2) and TRBJ1-3; D might be TRBD1 (5 bases). The CDR3 is 14 amino acids. Germline V gene data show CDR1 as LGHDT and CDR2 as YNNKEL (reference sequence). The CDR3 sequence is CASRQGASGNTIYF. The DNA for the CDR3 is TGTGCCAGCAGGCAAGGGGCCTCTGGAAACACCATATATTTT.

This sequence joins TRBV9 and TRBJ2-3, with D possibly TRBD1 on 5 matching bases. CDR1 SGDLS and CDR2 YYNGEE come from the germline V gene. This CDR3 spans 14 amino acids. Trimming pared 3 bases from V and 2 bases from J, leaving 10 bases between. The DNA for the CDR3 is TGTGCCAGCAGCGCGACAGCCTACACAGATACGCAGTATTTT. Amino acid sequence: CASSATAYTDTQYF. The full variable domain, in which reference TRBV9 and TRBJ2-3 provide the parts outside the CDR3, is DSGVTQTPKHLITATGQRVTLRCSPRSGDLSVYWYQQSLDQGLQFLIQYYNGEERAKGNILERFSAQQFPDLHSELNLSSLELGDSALYFCASSATAYTDTQYFGPGTRLTVL.

The rearrangement uses TRBV5-5 and TRBJ2-7; 9 positions agree with TRBD1. The CDR3 loop spans 14 amino acids. Trimming took 4 bases from V and 7 from J; bases not matched to a gene: 9. The germline CDR1 and CDR2 sequences are SGHKS and YYEKEE (reference sequence). The CDR3 coding sequence is TGTGCCAGCAGCCGCCGGGACAGGGCGGAGGAGCAGTACTTC. Translation gives CASSRRDRAEEQYF.

The chain is built from TRBV21-1 and TRBJ1-1; TRBD1 is the table's D call and was not checked against the DNA. TRBV21-1 is described as a pseudogene. The CDR3 is 18 amino acids. This CDR3 is CASSKAPALQDMNTEAFF. The DNA of the CDR3 is TGTGCCAGCAGCAAAGCGCCCGCCCTGCAGGATATGAACACTGAAGCTTTCTTT.

The chain employs TRBV18 and TRBJ1-4; D not certain. Trimming removed 3 bases from V and 0 bases from J, with 11 bases in between. Germline CDR1 KGHSH, CDR2 LQKENI. This CDR3 has 16 residues. CDR3 nucleotide sequence: TGTGCCAGCTCACCCCGGGGAGGGTCAACTAATGAAAAACTGTTTTTT. This sequence encodes CASSPRGGSTNEKLFF.

In its sample, this clone was seen a few times. The rearrangement links TRBV28 to TRBJ2-1; no clear D gene. The germline V and J ends were trimmed by 3 bases and 6 bases, with 0 bases remaining between them. Germline V gene lookup returns CDR1 MDHEN and CDR2 SYDVKM. The CDR3 extends over 10 amino acids. DNA for the CDR3: TGTGCCAGCAGTTTCAATGAGCAGTTCTTC. This codes for CASSFNEQFF.

The chain uses TRBV4-2 and TRBJ2-7; 12 bases map to TRBD2. The CDR3 length is 16 residues. The germline gives CDR1 LGHNA, CDR2 YNFKEQ. After removal of 3 bases from V and 4 bases from J, the junction contained 7 bases not matched to a gene. The CDR3 here is CASSHALAGGRYEQYF. DNA for the CDR3: TGTGCCAGCAGCCACGCTCTAGCGGGGGGGCGGTACGAGCAGTACTTC.

The J gene is TRBJ2-1, the V gene TRBV5-1, with a tentative D call TRBD2 (6 bases). The CDR3 loop spans 15 amino acids. V lost 0 bases to trimming and J lost 5 bases, with 12 bases between them. Per germline, CDR1 SGHRS and CDR2 YFSETQ. The CDR3 coding sequence is TGCGCCAGCAGCTTGGTGGTAGCGGCCAACAATGAGCAGTTCTTC. Amino acid sequence: CASSLVVAANNEQFF.

V and J are TRBV12-3 or TRBV12-4 and TRBJ1-2; D not certain. The CDR3 is 13 residues long. V was clipped by 5 bases and J by 3 bases, with 10 bases between them. The CDR3 reads CASSLAGDYGYTF. CDR3 DNA: TGTGCCAGCAGTCTGGCAGGCGACTATGGCTACACCTTC.

This sequence joins TRBV10-2 and TRBJ1-2; the match to TRBD1 covers 9 bases. The CDR3 is 16 amino acids. Germline CDR1 WSHSY, CDR2 SAAADI. Trimming removed 5 bases from V and 6 bases from J; junction bases left unmatched: 13. The CDR3 bases are TGCGCCAGCAGTTCCTCGGGGACAGGGTCTTCCGATGGCTACACCTTC. Protein: CASSSSGTGSSDGYTF.

The J gene is TRBJ2-3, the V gene TRBV15; no clear D gene. The V and J ends lost 0 bases and 1 base respectively, with 8 bases between them. This CDR3 has 15 amino acids. The V gene's germline CDR1 is LNHNV and CDR2 YYDKDF (reference sequence). DNA for the CDR3: TGTGCCACCAGCAGAGATCAACCCCGCACAGATACGCAGTATTTT. Protein: CATSRDQPRTDTQYF.

V and J are TRBV24-1 and TRBJ2-7; no clear D gene. The CDR3 is 11 amino acids. Germline V gene sequence: CDR1 KGHDR, CDR2 SFDVKD. Trimming stripped 3 bases from V and 4 bases from J, with 3 bases between. CDR3 DNA: TGTGCCACCAGTGATGGGTACGAGCAGTACTTC. It codes for CATSDGYEQYF.

CDR3 amino acids: CASSQGLAGSYEQYF. CDR3 DNA: TGCGCCAGCAGCCAAGGGCTAGCGGGCTCCTACGAGCAGTACTTC. The V call is TRBV4-3, the J call TRBJ2-7; 8 nucleotides align to TRBD2. From germline, CDR1 is LGHNA and CDR2 YSLEER. J gave up 0 bases and V 1 base, and 2 bases lay outside the gene matches. The CDR3 is made up of 15 amino acids.

This rearrangement joins TRBV5-6 to TRBJ2-1; D could derive from TRBD1 or TRBD2 (6 bases each). Per the germline V gene, CDR1 is SGHDT and CDR2 is YYEEEE. There are 17 residues in the CDR3. V was pared by 5 bases and J by 2 bases, with 20 bases between. CDR3 nucleotide sequence: TGTGCCAGCAGTCTTTTTGAAGGTGGGGGGCCCTACAATGAGCAGTTCTTC. It specifies CASSLFEGGGPYNEQFF.

The chain has TRBV3-1 (or the pseudogene TRBV3-2) and TRBJ2-3, with D tentatively TRBD1 or TRBD2 (5 bases each). Germline V gene data show CDR1 as LGHDT and CDR2 as YNNKEL (reference sequence). Trimming pared 2 bases from V and 3 bases from J, leaving 15 bases between. The CDR3 length is 16 residues. The CDR3 DNA reads TGTGCCAGCAGCCAACGATTTTACGGGGCGACAGATACGCAGTATTTT. This encodes CASSQRFYGATDTQYF.

CDR3 DNA sequence: TGTGCCATCAGTGCCACAGGACAGGGATATCAGCCCCAGCATTTT. Its protein product is CAISATGQGYQPQHF. The chain combines TRBV10-3 with TRBJ1-5, with 8 bases that match TRBD1. The CDR3 length is 15 residues. With 4 bases clipped from V and 5 bases from J, the junction kept 7 bases outside the gene matches. Germline V CDR1 and CDR2: ENHRY, SYGVKD.

The genes are TRBV5-1 and TRBJ2-3; D is perhaps TRBD1 or TRBD2 (6 bases each). Between the trimmed V and J ends, which lost 3 bases and 1 base, there was a span of 15 bases. The germline gives CDR1 SGHRS, CDR2 YFSETQ. This CDR3 has 16 residues. CDR3 residues: CASSWGRGGGTDTQYF. DNA for the CDR3: TGCGCCAGCAGCTGGGGCAGGGGCGGGGGCACAGATACGCAGTATTTT.

This clone was picked up a small number of times. The gene calls are TRBV6-1 and TRBJ2-1; 11 bases align to TRBD2. The germline V gene encodes CDR1 MNHNS and CDR2 SASEGT. This CDR3 spans 17 amino acids. V lost 2 bases and J lost 3; bases outside the gene matches: 6. CDR3 residues: CASSEKMGTSGYNEQFF. The CDR3 DNA is TGTGCCAGCAGTGAAAAAATGGGGACTAGCGGCTACAATGAGCAGTTCTTC.

The J gene is TRBJ1-5, the V gene TRBV6-5, with D maybe TRBD1 (5 bases). CDR3 length: 15 amino acids. Trimming took off 8 bases at V and 2 bases at J, with 16 bases between the two ends. The germline V gene has CDR1 MNHEY and CDR2 SVGAGI. The chain's CDR3 is CASSKRGYGNQPQHF. In DNA, the CDR3 is TGTGCCAGCTCTAAACGGGGCTACGGCAATCAGCCCCAGCATTTT.

The rearrangement links TRBV4-1 to TRBJ2-2, with 7 positions matching TRBD2. CDR3 length: 16 amino acids. The junction had 9 bases not matched to a gene; V was cut back by 2 bases and J by 6 bases. Germline V lookup: CDR1 MGHRA, CDR2 YSYEKL. The CDR3 DNA sequence: TGCGCCAGCAGCCAATTAACGCGGGGGAAGGCCGGGGAGCTGTTTTTT. Residues: CASSQLTRGKAGELFF.

The chain combines TRBV11-2 with TRBJ2-7; D unclear. The CDR3 spans 11 residues. The germline CDR1 and CDR2 sequences are SGHAT and FQNNGV. V dropped 5 bases and J dropped 0 bases, with 2 bases sitting between them. The CDR3 spells CASSVSYEQYF. CDR3 coding DNA: TGTGCCAGCAGCGTCTCCTACGAGCAGTACTTC.

In nucleotides, the CDR3 is TGTGCCAGCAGTGAAGAGTGGGGGGGACAAGAGACCCAGTACTTC. Residues: CASSEEWGGQETQYF. The chain uses TRBV6-1 and TRBJ2-5, with 7 nucleotides matching TRBD2. The CDR3 is made up of 15 amino acids. With 1 base clipped from V and 2 bases from J, the junction kept 4 bases outside the gene matches. CDR1 is MNHNS and CDR2 is SASEGT in the germline V gene.

This chain joins TRBV19 and TRBJ2-3; D is unresolved. The CDR3 is 15 residues long. Germline CDR1 and CDR2: LNHDA and SQIVND (reference sequence). V was cut by 5 bases and J by 0 bases, with 12 bases left in between. The CDR3 DNA is TGTGCCAGTAGTTTAACTGGATCTAGCACAGATACGCAGTATTTT. It yields the protein CASSLTGSSTDTQYF.

V gene TRBV11-1 combines with J gene TRBJ2-6; D is ambiguous. Trimming stripped 3 bases from V and 4 bases from J, with 4 bases between. CDR1 is SGHAT, CDR2 FQDESV, per germline (reference sequence). The CDR3 contains 13 residues. The CDR3 bases are TGTGCCAGCAGCTTGGGGGGGGCCAACGTCCTGACTTTC. This sequence encodes CASSLGGANVLTF. The whole variable domain, remainder taken from reference TRBV11-1 and TRBJ2-6, is EAEVAQSPRYKITEKSQAVAFWCDPISGHATLYWYRQILGQGPELLVQFQDESVVDDSQLPKDRFSAERLKGVDSTLKIQPAELGDSAMYLCASSLGGANVLTFGAGSRLTVL.

The chain uses TRBV5-1 and TRBJ1-1; possibly TRBD1 for D (6 bases). Trimming took 3 bases from V and 0 from J, leaving 9 bases between them. The CDR3 contains 14 residues. Germline V gene data show CDR1 as SGHRS and CDR2 as YFSETQ. In DNA form, the CDR3 reads TGCGCCAGCAGCTCACGGGACATGAACACTGAAGCTTTCTTT. This sequence encodes CASSSRDMNTEAFF.

The genes are TRBV23-1 and TRBJ2-7; D could derive from TRBD1 or TRBD2 (7 bases each). TRBV23-1 is labeled an ORF, and its function is uncertain. The CDR3 sequence is 12 residues long. V dropped 10 bases and J dropped 3 bases, with 13 bases sitting between them. CDR3 region: CATRGGIYEQYF. The CDR3 DNA reads TGCGCCACCAGGGGGGGGATCTACGAGCAGTACTTC.

Points on this clone: The junction departs from the called germline gene at one end, perhaps through a read error. This chain uses TRBV4-1 with TRBJ2-4; perhaps TRBD2 as D (6 bases). CDR1 and CDR2 (germline): MGHRA, YSYEKL. The CDR3 totals 16 residues. CDR3 coding DNA: TGCGCCAGCAGCCAGGAGGGGATACTAGCCCAAAACATTCAGTACTTC. Amino acids: CASSQEGILAQNIQYF.